This T cell receptor (beta chain) was obtained from a study of T cell changes during pregnancy in multiple sclerosis. Per the germline V gene, CDR1 is MNHEY and CDR2 is SVGAGI. With V trimmed by 5 bases and J by 6 bases, 6 bases remained unmatched. The CDR3 runs 14 residues. Generated by immunoSEQ multiplex PCR, the TCRdb table keeps only in-frame clones and is missing some. The data contain about 44,000 clones, approximately 96% of them singletons. This clone appeared once. This sequence originates from a female donor with multiple sclerosis, enrolled in a pregnancy study. The gene calls are TRBV6-5 and TRBJ2-5, with 10 nucleotides matching TRBD2. The specimen comprised peripheral blood, sampled in the second trimester of pregnancy. The CDR3 coding sequence is TGTGCCAGCAGTATAGCGGGGGGCCCCAAGACCCAGTACTTC. The encoded protein is CASSIAGGPKTQYF.